Below are 12 T cell receptor beta chains sequenced from a single sample in a study of cytomegalovirus exposure and HLA in healthy donors (dated by TCRdb to about 2017). Library construction relied on the immunoSEQ multiplex PCR assay. A mixture of 60 forward primers for TCR Vbeta segments and 13 reverse primers for TCR Jbeta segments was used in the multiplex PCR. The immuneACCESS repertoire file appears here via TCRdb, limited to in-frame rearrangements. These files lack a portion of the clones; in checked studies, under half of the deficit traces to unresolved V genes, and the cause of the others is not known. This sample holds over 120,000 clones; over 65% were observed only once. Around 2.9% of the sample is in the top ten clones. Material for sequencing was PBMCs. The receptors here all came from a female donor in good health and CMV-seronegative.

The J gene is TRBJ2-7, the V gene TRBV7-8, with TRBD2 identical over 14 bases. V trimming: 5 bases; J trimming: 4 bases; junction bases outside the gene matches: 4. The length of the CDR3 is 15 residues. The germline V gene encodes CDR1 SGHVS and CDR2 FQNEAQ. The CDR3 is CASSQGLAGVYEQYF. CDR3 DNA: TGTGCCAGCAGCCAGGGACTAGCGGGAGTGTACGAGCAGTACTTC.

This clone came up once. The chain combines TRBV11-2 with TRBJ2-7; 11 bases align to TRBD2. The V segment lost 2 bases and the J segment 4 bases; nucleotides outside the gene matches: 10. This CDR3 comprises 17 residues. Looked up from germline, CDR1 is SGHAT and CDR2 is FQNNGV. CDR3 sequence: CASSLSLAGGLLYEQYF. The CDR3 nucleotides read TGTGCCAGCAGCTTATCCCTAGCGGGAGGTCTGTTGTACGAGCAGTACTTC. Full variable domain (missing parts from reference TRBV11-2 and TRBJ2-7): EAGVAQSPRYKIIEKRQSVAFWCNPISGHATLYWYQQILGQGPKLLIQFQNNGVVDDSQLPKDRFSAERLKGVDSTLKIQPAKLEDSAVYLCASSLSLAGGLLYEQYFGPGTRLTVT.

In DNA form, the CDR3 reads TGTGCCATCAGGAAGGACAGGGAAGTCTATGGCTACACCTTC. It yields the protein CAIRKDREVYGYTF. The rearrangement uses TRBV10-3 and TRBJ1-2; 8 bases match TRBD1. J was trimmed by 4 bases and V by 6 bases; bases with no gene match: 7. The CDR3 extends over 14 amino acids. Germline CDR1 and CDR2: ENHRY and SYGVKD.

The gene calls are TRBV19 and TRBJ1-1; D may be TRBD1 (6 bases). Germline V gene lookup returns CDR1 LNHDA and CDR2 SQIVND (reference sequence). Trimming cost V 4 bases and J 5 bases, with 11 bases left between them. The CDR3 sequence is 13 residues long. The CDR3 DNA follows: TGTGCCAGTAGTAAGACAGGCTGGACTGAAGCTTTCTTT. Translated: CASSKTGWTEAFF. The variable domain in full, completed from reference TRBV19 and TRBJ1-1, reads DGGITQSPKYLFRKEGQNVTLSCEQNLNHDAMYWYRQDPGQGLRLIYYSQIVNDFQKGDIAEGYSVSREKKESFPLTVTSAQKNPTAFYLCASSKTGWTEAFFGQGTRLTVV.

The V and J genes are TRBV15 and TRBJ2-7; 7 nucleotides align to TRBD2. Trimming took 0 bases from V and 2 from J; bases not matched to a gene: 7. The germline V gene encodes CDR1 LNHNV and CDR2 YYDKDF (reference sequence). This CDR3 contains 16 residues. The CDR3 sequence: CATSRDLASGAYEQYF. For the CDR3, the DNA is TGTGCCACCAGCAGAGATCTCGCCAGCGGGGCCTACGAGCAGTACTTC. Full variable domain (remainder filled in from reference TRBV15 and TRBJ2-7): DAMVIQNPRYQVTQFGKPVTLSCSQTLNHNVMYWYQQKSSQAPKLLFHYYDKDFNNEADTPDNFQSRRPNTSFCFLDIRSPGLGDTAMYLCATSRDLASGAYEQYFGPGTRLTVT.

V gene TRBV4-2 combines with J gene TRBJ2-2; 7 bases match TRBD2. Trimming removed 4 bases from V and 4 bases from J; junction bases left unmatched: 6. Germline loops: CDR1 LGHNA, CDR2 YNFKEQ. This CDR3 is 15 amino acids long. The DNA of the CDR3 is TGTGCCAGCAGCCTTGACAAGCGGGGCACCGGGGAGCTGTTTTTT. Translated, it gives CASSLDKRGTGELFF.

The CDR3 is CASSLDAGLGNQPQHF. CDR3 DNA: TGTGCCAGCAGCTTAGATGCGGGGCTGGGCAATCAGCCCCAGCATTTT. V gene TRBV11-2 combines with J gene TRBJ1-5, with D perhaps TRBD1 (5 bases). Trimming removed 0 bases from V and 2 bases from J, with 11 bases in between. The CDR3 contains 16 residues. Germline V gene data show CDR1 as SGHAT and CDR2 as FQNNGV. The full variable domain, completed using reference TRBV11-2 and TRBJ1-5, is EAGVAQSPRYKIIEKRQSVAFWCNPISGHATLYWYQQILGQGPKLLIQFQNNGVVDDSQLPKDRFSAERLKGVDSTLKIQPAKLEDSAVYLCASSLDAGLGNQPQHFGDGTRLSIL.

The chain joins TRBV5-1 to TRBJ1-1; D is unclear. The CDR3 contains 13 residues. Trimming cost V 2 bases and J 1 base, with 6 bases left between them. Germline assignment: CDR1 SGHRS and CDR2 YFSETQ. CDR3 bases: TGCGCCAGCAGCTTCGCAGAGAACACTGAAGCTTTCTTT. Amino acids: CASSFAENTEAFF.

This clone appeared once. The chain combines TRBV7-9 with TRBJ2-3; weak D call: TRBD1 (6 bases). CDR3 length: 12 residues. Germline CDR1 and CDR2: SEHNR and FQNEAQ (reference sequence). Trimming removed 7 bases at V and 6 bases at J, with 11 bases between. CDR3 nucleotides: TGTGCCAGCACCCCGAGGGGGGATACGCAGTATTTT. Amino acid sequence: CASTPRGDTQYF. The full variable domain, in which reference TRBV7-9 and TRBJ2-3 provide the parts outside the CDR3, is DTGVSQNPRHKITKRGQNVTFRCDPISEHNRLYWYRQTLGQGPEFLTYFQNEAQLEKSRLLSDRFSAERPKGSFSTLEIQRTEQGDSAMYLCASTPRGDTQYFGPGTRLTVL.

This rearrangement joins TRBV30 to TRBJ2-3; TRBD2 is a possible D gene (6 bases). This CDR3 is 14 amino acids long. Germline CDR1 GTSNPN, CDR2 SVGIG (reference sequence). V was trimmed by 4 bases and J by 0 bases, leaving 11 bases between them. This CDR3 reads CAWTGLLSTDTQYF. The CDR3 DNA sequence: TGTGCCTGGACGGGACTCCTCAGCACAGATACGCAGTATTTT.

This chain joins TRBV27 and TRBJ1-1; D might be TRBD1 (6 bases). Germline V lookup: CDR1 MNHEY, CDR2 SMNVEV (reference sequence). V lost 4 bases to trimming and J lost 4 bases, with 19 bases between them. There are 16 residues in the CDR3. The CDR3 nucleotides read TGTGCCAGCAGTTCTTTTCAGGGGCGCGTGAGCACTGAAGCTTTCTTT. Translated: CASSSFQGRVSTEAFF.

The genes are TRBV5-1 and TRBJ2-7; 7 bases agree with TRBD1. CDR1 and CDR2 (germline): SGHRS, YFSETQ. Unmatched junction bases numbered 5, after V lost 4 bases and J lost 4 bases. The CDR3 contains 13 residues. The CDR3 DNA reads TGCGCCAGCAGCCAGGGACAGTCTTACGAGCAGTACTTC. It encodes CASSQGQSYEQYF.